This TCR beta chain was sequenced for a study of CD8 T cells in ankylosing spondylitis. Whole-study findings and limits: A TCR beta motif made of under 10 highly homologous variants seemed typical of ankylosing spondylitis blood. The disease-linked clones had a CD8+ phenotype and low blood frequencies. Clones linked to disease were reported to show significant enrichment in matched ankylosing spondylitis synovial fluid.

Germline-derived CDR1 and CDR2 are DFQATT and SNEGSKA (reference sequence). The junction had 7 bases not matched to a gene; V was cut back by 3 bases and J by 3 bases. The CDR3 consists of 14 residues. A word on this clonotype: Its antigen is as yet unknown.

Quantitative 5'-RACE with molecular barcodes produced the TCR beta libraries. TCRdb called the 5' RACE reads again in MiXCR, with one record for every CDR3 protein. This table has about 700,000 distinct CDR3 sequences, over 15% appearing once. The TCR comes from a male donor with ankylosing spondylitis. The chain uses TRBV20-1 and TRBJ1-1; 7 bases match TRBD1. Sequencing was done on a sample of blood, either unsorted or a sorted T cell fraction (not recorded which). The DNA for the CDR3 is TGCAGTGCTAGGGGAGGGGGCGCGGACACTGAAGCTTTCTTT. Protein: CSARGGGADTEAFF.